One sample yielded the 4 T cell receptor beta chains listed below, sequenced in a study of identifying expanded T cells in peripheral blood. Generated by immunoSEQ multiplex PCR, the TCRdb table keeps only in-frame clones and is missing some. The sample includes around 68,000 clones, around 87% of them seen just once. The sequenced sample was blood. The receptor set was obtained from a person aged 18 to 75 in good health.

This clone was seen repeatedly, ten times or more. CDR3 protein: CASSLGGTLTDTQYF. For the CDR3, the DNA is TGTGCCAGCAGCTTAGGGGGAACCCTCACAGATACGCAGTATTTT. This chain links TRBV7-3 with TRBJ2-3; D might be TRBD1 or TRBD2, each matching 5 bases. V was trimmed by 2 bases and J by 2 bases, leaving 11 bases between them. Germline V lookup: CDR1 SGHTA, CDR2 FQGTGA. The CDR3 consists of 15 residues.

This clone was recorded only once. The chain is built from TRBV19 and TRBJ2-1, with 7 positions matching TRBD1. The germline V gene has CDR1 LNHDA and CDR2 SQIVND (reference sequence). The CDR3 is 15 amino acids. The ends lost 1 base at V and 3 bases at J; junction bases unmatched: 3. The CDR3 DNA is TGTGCCAGTAGTATAGGGGGGACAGTCTACAATGAGCAGTTCTTC. Protein product: CASSIGGTVYNEQFF.

J is TRBJ1-1 and V is TRBV30; D uncertain. CDR3 length equals 13 residues. The germline gives CDR1 GTSNPN, CDR2 SVGIG (reference sequence). V was pared by 5 bases and J by 3 bases, with 13 bases between. The CDR3 here is CAWVPDTYTEAFF. The CDR3 nucleotides are TGTGCCTGGGTCCCTGACACGTACACTGAAGCTTTCTTT.

The CDR3 DNA sequence: TGTGCCAGCAGCCCGACCACGACTAGCGGGAGACCCGAGCAGTACTTC. Translating gives CASSPTTTSGRPEQYF. The chain links TRBV7-9 to TRBJ2-7, with 12 bases matching TRBD2. V gave up 5 bases and J gave up 6 bases; unmatched junction bases: 11. The CDR3 loop spans 16 amino acids. The V gene's germline CDR1 is SEHNR and CDR2 FQNEAQ (reference sequence).